These 18 T cell receptor beta chains were sequenced from one sample in a study of CD8+CD57+ T cells in acquired aplastic anemia (dated by TCRdb to the late 2010s). Instrument used: Illumina HiSeq 2000. TCR beta VDJ combination and CDR3 sequence profiling used genomic DNA as the template. TCRdb's own reprocessing of the public reads used fastp at Q25 and MiXCR and kept productive beta chains. CDR3 protein duplicates are merged, each entry listing the most common genes and DNA. This sample has about 210,000 distinct CDR3 sequences in its table, and 34% of those were observed once. The ten largest account for 1% to 1.3% of the sample. Sequencing was carried out using sorted CD4+, CD8+, or CD8+CD57+ T cells (not recorded which) from PBMCs. The receptors were gathered from a human donor in good health, serving as a control.

The V call is TRBV4-1, the J call TRBJ2-2; 8 nucleotides align to TRBD1. V lost 2 bases to trimming and J lost 5 bases; unmatched junction nucleotides: 10. There are 17 residues in the CDR3. Per the germline V gene, CDR1 is MGHRA and CDR2 is YSYEKL. CDR3 DNA sequence: TGCGCCAGCAGCCAACCCCCGGCAGGGGGCTGGACCGGGGAGCTGTTTTTT. It is translated as CASSQPPAGGWTGELFF.

This clonotype occurred a few times. The J gene is TRBJ2-7, the V gene TRBV27; D possibly corresponds to TRBD2 (5 bases). There are 15 residues in the CDR3. The V gene's germline CDR1 is MNHEY and CDR2 SMNVEV (reference sequence). Trimming left V 7 bases short and J 4 bases short, with 20 bases between. The CDR3 nucleotides are TGTGCCAGCATGGCCTCGAGGGCCACACAGTACGAGCAGTACTTC. This encodes CASMASRATQYEQYF.

Comments on this clonotype: Likely a read error: the CDR3 ends without its conserved phenylalanine or tryptophan. The genes are TRBV5-1 and TRBJ2-2, with TRBD2 matching over 12 bases. V was clipped by 7 bases and J by 7 bases; unmatched bases: 11. Germline values: CDR1 SGHRS, CDR2 YFSETQ. This CDR3 is 16 amino acids long. As DNA, the CDR3 is TGCGCCAGCGGCCAAACTAGCGGGAGGATTTACGGGGAGCTGTTTTCT. Encoded protein: CASGQTSGRIYGELFS.

This clonotype appeared once. This chain uses TRBV20-1 with TRBJ1-5; D may be TRBD1 (6 bases). This CDR3 region has 18 residues. Trimming removed 7 bases from V and 3 bases from J, with 28 bases in between. The germline CDR1 and CDR2 sequences are DFQATT and SNEGSKA (reference sequence). CDR3 DNA sequence: TGCAGTGAATTGGGGAACAGGGCCCAGACAACCGACAATCAGCCCCAGCATTTT. Translating gives CSELGNRAQTTDNQPQHF.

This clonotype was counted ten times or more. The chain combines TRBV5-1 with TRBJ1-3; D gene unclear. This CDR3 contains 14 residues. Germline-derived CDR1 and CDR2 are SGHRS and YFSETQ. The germline V and J ends were trimmed by 4 bases and 1 base, with 9 bases remaining between them. The CDR3 region is CASSQTSSGNTIYF. The DNA of the CDR3 is TGCGCCAGCAGCCAGACATCTTCTGGAAACACCATATATTTT.

Only one count was recorded for this clonotype. This may come from a read error, since a much larger clone is one base off. The chain joins TRBV20-1 to TRBJ1-6, with D hard to call. The CDR3 runs 16 residues. The V gene's germline CDR1 is DFQATT and CDR2 SNEGSKA (reference sequence). CDR3 amino acids: CSARDLRSSYNSPPHF. CDR3 DNA: TGCAGTGCTAGAGATTTGCGGAGCTCCTATAATTCACCCCCCCACTTT.

About this clonotype itself: This clone may be a read error of a much larger clone one base away. The chain has TRBV5-1 and TRBJ2-1; possible D gene TRBD2, 5 bases. Germline loops: CDR1 SGHRS, CDR2 YFSETQ. CDR3 length: 13 residues. DNA of the CDR3: TGCGCCAGCAGCTTGGTACTAGAGGGTGAGCAGTCCTTC. It specifies CASSLVLEGEQSF.

The chain employs TRBV11-1 and TRBJ2-1; no clear D. The CDR3 contains 15 residues. V was cut by 2 bases and J by 2 bases, with 10 bases left in between. Germline lookup yields CDR1 SGHAT and CDR2 FQDESV (reference sequence). The CDR3 loop is CASSLSRPTYNEQFF. The CDR3 coding sequence is TGTGCCAGCAGCTTAAGCAGGCCCACCTACAATGAGCAGTTCTTC.

J is TRBJ2-1 and V is TRBV20-1; D might be TRBD2 (5 bases). V gave up 0 bases and J gave up 4 bases, with 13 bases separating them. Germline CDR1 is DFQATT and CDR2 is SNEGSKA (reference sequence). The CDR3 has 15 amino acids. CDR3: CSARDPQTRYNEQFF. CDR3 nucleotides: TGCAGTGCTAGAGACCCCCAAACTAGATACAATGAGCAGTTCTTC.

This chain links TRBV6-4 with TRBJ2-2; TRBD2 is a possible D gene (7 bases). The V end was cut by 2 bases, the J end by 2 bases, with 15 bases between. Germline V gene lookup returns CDR1 MRHNA and CDR2 SNTAGT. CDR3 length equals 17 residues. The CDR3 sequence: CASSDIWGGLNTGELFF. The CDR3 DNA is TGTGCCAGCAGTGACATTTGGGGGGGCCTCAACACCGGGGAGCTGTTTTTT.

CDR3 DNA: TGTGCCAGCAGTGATGATGGCTACACCTTC. It is translated as CASSDDGYTF. The chain combines TRBV25-1 with TRBJ1-2; unclear D gene. Germline lookup yields CDR1 MGHDK and CDR2 SYGVNS. This CDR3 spans 10 amino acids. The V end lost 3 bases, the J end lost 6 bases, and 2 bases lay between the germline ends.

A word on this clonotype: A read error may produce the germline difference seen at one junction end. The chain links TRBV7-2 to TRBJ1-4; a possible D gene is TRBD1 (6 bases). Germline lookup yields CDR1 SGHTA and CDR2 FQGNSA. The CDR3 sequence is 15 residues long. Here the CDR3 DNA reads TGTGCCAACAGCTTAGTGACGGGGGGCCCGGGAAAACTGTTTTTT. The encoded protein is CANSLVTGGPGKLFF.

This clonotype has just a few counts. This sequence joins TRBV12-3 or TRBV12-4 and TRBJ2-1, with 9 bases identical to TRBD2. V gave up 0 bases and J gave up 3 bases; unmatched junction bases: 12. CDR3 length: 19 amino acids. The DNA for the CDR3 is TGTGCCAGCAGTTTAGCGTGGAGTAGCGGGAGAGTCTACTACAATGAGCAGTTCTTC. It translates to CASSLAWSSGRVYYNEQFF.

This clonotype was seen a few times. CDR3 residues: CASSLEQSTDTQYF. The CDR3 DNA follows: TGTGCCAGCAGTTTAGAACAGTCCACAGATACGCAGTATTTT. The gene calls are TRBV6-4 and TRBJ2-3; no definite D call. V was trimmed by 5 bases and J by 2 bases, leaving 11 bases between them. Germline V gene lookup returns CDR1 MRHNA and CDR2 SNTAGT. The CDR3 runs 14 residues.

The gene calls are TRBV10-3 and TRBJ1-4; D remains ambiguous. The ends were cut back, 6 bases at V and 2 bases at J, with 22 bases in the middle. Germline V gives CDR1 ENHRY, CDR2 SYGVKD. This CDR3 has 18 residues. The chain's CDR3 is CAISDNLGARPTNEKLFF. The CDR3 DNA reads as TGTGCCATCAGCGACAATCTGGGCGCCCGGCCGACTAATGAAAAACTGTTTTTT.

As to this clonotype: One end of the junction fails to match germline, which may point to a read error. Here the CDR3 reads CASSTGRLNTEALF. In DNA form, the CDR3 reads TGTGCCAGCAGTACCGGACGGTTGAACACTGAAGCTCTCTTT. V is TRBV2 and J is TRBJ1-1, with D unclear. Germline-derived CDR1 and CDR2 are SNHLY and FYNNEI. The CDR3 consists of 14 residues.

The J gene is TRBJ2-1, the V gene TRBV19; a weak D match, TRBD1 (6 bases). V lost 4 bases and J lost 6, with 13 bases in between. Germline V gene data show CDR1 as LNHDA and CDR2 as SQIVND (reference sequence). The CDR3 has 14 amino acids. CDR3 sequence: CASSTGQIGNEQFF. The CDR3 bases are TGTGCCAGTAGTACCGGACAGATTGGCAATGAGCAGTTCTTC.

Ten or more counts support this clonotype. The chain couples TRBV10-3 to TRBJ1-1; D not resolved. CDR1 is ENHRY, CDR2 SYGVKD, per germline. The CDR3 contains 15 residues. Trimming took off 4 bases at V and 5 bases at J, with 17 bases between the two ends. The DNA for the CDR3 is TGTGCCATCAGTGTTAACCCGGGTGGGTGGACTGAAGCTTTCTTT. This codes for CAISVNPGGWTEAFF.